What follows are 20 T cell receptor beta chains derived from one specimen sequenced in a study of chemoradiotherapy in HPV16-positive cancers. The repertoire was sequenced with immunoSEQ multiplex PCR; TCRdb's copy has only in-frame clones and lacks some. The table lists around 30,000 clones, over 80% of them singletons, with about 3.6% in the top ten. Material: blood, obtained from a patient who underwent chemoradiotherapy. These receptors were taken from a human donor with HPV-associated anogenital cancer.

This clone was observed once. V usage is TRBV6-6 and J usage is TRBJ1-2; 9 nucleotides line up with TRBD1. Germline CDR1 reads MNHNY; CDR2 reads SVGAGI (reference sequence). The CDR3 length is 16 residues. The V segment lost 5 bases and the J segment 0 bases; nucleotides outside the gene matches: 7. CDR3 bases: TGTGCCAGCAGTCAAGGACAGGGGCGAGCTAACTATGGCTACACCTTC. This translates into CASSQGQGRANYGYTF.

The V gene is TRBV7-7, the J gene TRBJ1-3; D is unclear. This CDR3 is built from 13 residues. Germline V CDR1 and CDR2: SSHAT, FNYEAQ (reference sequence). Trimming shortened V by 4 bases and J by 2 bases, and 6 bases separated the two germline ends. The CDR3 is CASSSGPGNTIYF. CDR3 DNA: TGTGCCAGCAGCTCAGGACCTGGAAACACCATATATTTT.

The chain combines TRBV20-1 with TRBJ2-1; D unresolved. The CDR3 totals 11 residues. V was clipped by 5 bases and J by 9 bases, with 11 bases between them. Germline-derived CDR1 and CDR2 are DFQATT and SNEGSKA (reference sequence). CDR3 in DNA: TGCAGTGCTCCTTCCATGGGTGAGCAGTTCTTC. Encoded protein: CSAPSMGEQFF.

CDR3 in DNA: TGTGCCAGCAGCTTAGATCTAGGGGACAGCTCCTACGAGCAGTACTTC. Amino acid sequence: CASSLDLGDSSYEQYF. The rearrangement uses TRBV11-2 and TRBJ2-7; TRBD1 matches at 7 bases. The germline V gene has CDR1 SGHAT and CDR2 FQNNGV. After removal of 0 bases from V and 0 bases from J, the junction contained 5 bases not matched to a gene. This CDR3 has 16 amino acids.

The chain couples TRBV7-9 to TRBJ1-2, with D perhaps TRBD1 (6 bases). Deletions cut 1 base from V and 7 bases from J, with 10 bases between. CDR3 length: 13 amino acids. Germline loops: CDR1 SEHNR, CDR2 FQNEAQ (reference sequence). CDR3: CASSLGDIGGYTF. As DNA, the CDR3 is TGTGCCAGCAGCTTAGGGGACATTGGTGGCTACACCTTC.

J is TRBJ2-3 and V is TRBV7-3, with 7 bases that match TRBD2. This CDR3 region has 18 residues. The germline CDR1 and CDR2 sequences are SGHTA and FQGTGA. Trimming removed 0 bases from V and 0 bases from J; junction bases left unmatched: 9. The CDR3 DNA sequence: TGTGCCAGCAGCTTAACGGCTAGCGGATTCGTTAGCACAGATACGCAGTATTTT. Its translation: CASSLTASGFVSTDTQYF.

The rearrangement joins TRBV18 to TRBJ1-5, with 8 positions matching TRBD1. Germline CDR1 and CDR2: KGHSH and LQKENI. V shed 6 bases and J 4 bases; nucleotides not matched to a gene: 11. This CDR3 spans 16 amino acids. The CDR3 DNA follows: TGTGCCAGCTCGCTTTTCCCGGGACAGGAGAATCAGCCCCAGCATTTT. Translated, it gives CASSLFPGQENQPQHF.

This chain joins TRBV5-1 and TRBJ1-1; the D gene is possibly TRBD1 (5 bases). CDR1 is SGHRS, CDR2 YFSETQ, per germline. The CDR3 spans 14 residues. The V gene lost 5 bases and the J gene lost 1 base, with 12 bases spanning the gap. CDR3 sequence (DNA): TGCGCCAGCAGAGGGGCTCAGGGGAACACTGAAGCTTTCTTT. It is translated as CASRGAQGNTEAFF. The full variable domain, rest sourced from reference TRBV5-1 and TRBJ1-1, is KAGVTQTPRYLIKTRGQQVTLSCSPISGHRSVSWYQQTPGQGLQFLFEYFSETQRNKGNFPGRFSGRQFSNSRSEMNVSTLELGDSALYLCASRGAQGNTEAFFGQGTRLTVV.

This clone was seen just once. V usage is TRBV7-8 and J usage is TRBJ1-5; D remains ambiguous. The length of the CDR3 is 14 residues. CDR1 and CDR2 (germline): SGHVS, FQNEAQ. With 5 bases removed from V and 0 bases from J, the gap between germline ends came to 8 bases. The CDR3 DNA reads as TGTGCCAGCAGCGCCTACAATAGCAATCAGCCCCAGCATTTT. It encodes CASSAYNSNQPQHF.

V and J are TRBV11-2 and TRBJ1-3, with a tentative D call TRBD1 (5 bases). This CDR3 has 17 residues. Trimming removed 6 bases from V and 4 bases from J, with 22 bases in between. Per germline, CDR1 SGHAT and CDR2 FQNNGV. CDR3 bases: TGTGCCAGCAGTTCTGCCTCAACCGGGACGGTGGGAAACACCATATATTTT. Protein product: CASSSASTGTVGNTIYF.

This clone was observed a handful of times. V is TRBV18 and J is TRBJ1-2, with 7 bases that match TRBD1. The length of the CDR3 is 14 residues. The germline gives CDR1 KGHSH, CDR2 LQKENI. Trimming took 3 bases from V and 7 from J; bases not matched to a gene: 8. CDR3 sequence: CASSPPGQYRGYTF. CDR3 nucleotide sequence: TGTGCCAGCTCACCGCCGGGACAGTATCGTGGCTACACCTTC.

V is TRBV5-1 and J is TRBJ2-1; perhaps TRBD1 as D (5 bases). V was pared by 0 bases and J by 2 bases, with 6 bases between. In germline, CDR1 is SGHRS, CDR2 YFSETQ. This CDR3 has 14 residues. The chain's CDR3 is CASSLGQTYNEQFF. Here the CDR3 DNA reads TGCGCCAGCAGCTTGGGACAGACCTACAATGAGCAGTTCTTC.

The chain links TRBV6-5 to TRBJ2-7; D remains ambiguous. This CDR3 comprises 12 residues. Trimming removed 6 bases at V and 5 bases at J, with 11 bases between. Germline loops: CDR1 MNHEY, CDR2 SVGAGI. The chain's CDR3 is CASSSQYHEQYF. DNA for the CDR3: TGTGCCAGCAGCAGCCAGTACCACGAGCAGTACTTC.

V gene TRBV10-1 combines with J gene TRBJ1-1; maybe TRBD1 (5 bases). The CDR3 extends over 13 amino acids. Trimming removed 4 bases at V and 6 bases at J, with 12 bases between. Germline CDR1 and CDR2: WNHNN and SYGVQD (reference sequence). DNA for the CDR3: TGCGCCAGCAGTGGACGTGGGGGGGCTGAAGCTTTCTTT. It codes for CASSGRGGAEAFF.

The chain uses TRBV19 and TRBJ1-2; weak D call: TRBD1 (5 bases). The germline V gene encodes CDR1 LNHDA and CDR2 SQIVND (reference sequence). The length of the CDR3 is 15 residues. The V end was cut by 9 bases, the J end by 4 bases, with 21 bases between. For the CDR3, the DNA is TGTGCCAGCTCCGGCGGGACGGATCGGGGCTATGGCTACACCTTC. It translates to CASSGGTDRGYGYTF.

V is TRBV6-6 and J is TRBJ1-5, with TRBD1 as a possible D gene (6 bases). Between the trimmed V and J ends, which lost 4 bases and 4 bases, there was a span of 17 bases. The V gene's germline CDR1 is MNHNY and CDR2 SVGAGI (reference sequence). The CDR3 consists of 16 residues. CDR3 nucleotide sequence: TGTGCCAGCAGTTCCCACGGGGGGCAGAGTAATCAGCCCCAGCATTTT. Amino acids: CASSSHGGQSNQPQHF.

A single count supports this clone. This chain uses TRBV5-4 with TRBJ2-1; weak D call: TRBD2 (5 bases). Trimming removed 0 bases from V and 0 bases from J, with 7 bases in between. Looked up from germline, CDR1 is SGHNT and CDR2 is YYREEE (reference sequence). This CDR3 contains 15 residues. The DNA for the CDR3 is TGTGCCAGCAGCTTGGTTGCGGGCTCCTACAATGAGCAGTTCTTC. Amino acids: CASSLVAGSYNEQFF.

The chain links TRBV30 to TRBJ2-7; 10 nucleotides align to TRBD2. CDR1 is GTSNPN and CDR2 is SVGIG in the germline V gene (reference sequence). V shed 3 bases and J 5 bases; nucleotides not matched to a gene: 10. The CDR3 consists of 15 residues. The CDR3: CAWSEGLAVSDEQYF. CDR3 nucleotide sequence: TGTGCCTGGAGCGAAGGACTAGCGGTATCCGACGAGCAGTACTTC.

The CDR3 loop reads CASSWVDSNQPQHF. CDR3 bases: TGTGCCAGCAGTTGGGTGGATAGCAATCAGCCCCAGCATTTT. This chain joins TRBV6-6 and TRBJ1-5; no reliable D call. Germline loops: CDR1 MNHNY, CDR2 SVGAGI (reference sequence). The V end lost 4 bases, the J end lost 0 bases, and 7 bases lay between the germline ends. The CDR3 sequence is 14 residues long.

This chain uses TRBV7-9 with TRBJ2-7; 9 positions agree with TRBD1. The CDR3 sequence is 16 residues long. The trim removed 5 bases at V and 5 bases at J, leaving 13 bases unmatched. CDR1 and CDR2 (germline): SEHNR, FQNEAQ (reference sequence). The CDR3 region is CASSTLAGQGYDEQYF. The DNA of the CDR3 is TGTGCCAGCAGCACCCTGGCAGGACAGGGGTACGACGAGCAGTACTTC.